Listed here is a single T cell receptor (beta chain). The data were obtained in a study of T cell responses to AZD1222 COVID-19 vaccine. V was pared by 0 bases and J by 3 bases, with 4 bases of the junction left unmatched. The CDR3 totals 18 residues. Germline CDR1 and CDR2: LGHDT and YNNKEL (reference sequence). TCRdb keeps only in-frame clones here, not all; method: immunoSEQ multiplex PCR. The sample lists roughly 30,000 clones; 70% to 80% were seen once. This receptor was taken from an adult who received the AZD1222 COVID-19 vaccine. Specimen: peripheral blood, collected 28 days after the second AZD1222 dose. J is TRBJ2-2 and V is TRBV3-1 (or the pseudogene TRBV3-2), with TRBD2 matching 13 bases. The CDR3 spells CASSQEMGLAGYTGELFF. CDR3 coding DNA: TGTGCCAGCAGCCAAGAGATGGGACTAGCGGGGTACACCGGGGAGCTGTTTTTT.